A single sample gave rise to the 5 T cell receptor beta chains below, sequenced in a study of blood T cells in healthy people across ages. A J-beta primer mix and a sample-barcoded 5' primer were used in a second PCR of about 7 to 11 cycles. TCRdb ran MiXCR on the 5' RACE reads and lists one entry per CDR3 protein. In the table there are around 1,800,000 distinct CDR3 sequences, more than 35% of which are singletons. Sequencing was performed on blood. These receptors came from a human donor in good health.

The chain has TRBV5-1 and TRBJ2-5; 9 bases align to TRBD2. The CDR3 loop spans 16 amino acids. Germline CDR1 is SGHRS and CDR2 is YFSETQ. V lost 0 bases to trimming and J lost 0 bases; unmatched junction nucleotides: 3. CDR3 DNA sequence: TGCGCCAGCAGCTTGGACCTAGCGGGGTACCAAGAGACCCAGTACTTC. Protein product: CASSLDLAGYQETQYF.

This clonotype was observed a handful of times. This chain joins TRBV20-1 and TRBJ1-3; D is uncertain. This CDR3 spans 12 amino acids. Germline assignment: CDR1 DFQATT and CDR2 SNEGSKA (reference sequence). V was clipped by 0 bases and J by 4 bases, with 4 bases between them. CDR3 in DNA: TGCAGTGCTAGAGAAGGCGGAAACACCATATATTTT. It yields the protein CSAREGGNTIYF.

V and J are TRBV12-3 or TRBV12-4 and TRBJ1-6; D remains ambiguous. Trimming removed 3 bases from V and 13 bases from J, with 10 bases in between. This CDR3 contains 12 residues. The CDR3 nucleotides read TGTGCCAGCAGTTTGTCCCCCAACCCCCTCCACTTT. It codes for CASSLSPNPLHF.

This clonotype turned up a few times. The CDR3 DNA reads TGCGCCAGCAGCGAGGAGGGTAACTCCTACAATGAGCAGTTCTTC. It yields the protein CASSEEGNSYNEQFF. The chain employs TRBV5-1 and TRBJ2-1, with D possibly TRBD2 on 6 matching bases. V was cut by 4 bases and J by 0 bases, with 11 bases left in between. The germline V gene has CDR1 SGHRS and CDR2 YFSETQ. CDR3 size: 15 residues.

This clonotype has more than one count but fewer than ten. The rearrangement uses TRBV3-1 and TRBJ2-7; D tentatively fits TRBD1 or TRBD2 (6 bases each). From germline, CDR1 is LGHDT and CDR2 YNNKEL (reference sequence). CDR3 length: 13 amino acids. V lost 8 bases and J 3 bases, leaving 14 bases between the germline ends. The CDR3 loop is CASRRGGGYEQYF. As DNA, the CDR3 is TGTGCCAGCCGGCGAGGAGGGGGCTACGAGCAGTACTTC.